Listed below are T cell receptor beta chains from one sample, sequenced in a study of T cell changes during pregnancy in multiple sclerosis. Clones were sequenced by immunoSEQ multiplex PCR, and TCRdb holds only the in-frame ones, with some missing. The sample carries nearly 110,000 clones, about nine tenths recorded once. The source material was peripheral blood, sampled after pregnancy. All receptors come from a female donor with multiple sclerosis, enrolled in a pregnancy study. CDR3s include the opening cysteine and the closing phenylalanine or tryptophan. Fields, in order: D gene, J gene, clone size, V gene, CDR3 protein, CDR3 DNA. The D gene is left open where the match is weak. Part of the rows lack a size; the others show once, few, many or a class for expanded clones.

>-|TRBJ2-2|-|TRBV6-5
CASSRTGELFF
TGTGCCAGCAGCCGTACCGGGGAGCTGTTTTTT
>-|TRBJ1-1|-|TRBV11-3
CASSRTANTEAFF
TGTGCCAGCAGCCGGACAGCCAACACTGAAGCTTTCTTT
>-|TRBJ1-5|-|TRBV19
CASSIGSYNQPQHF
TGTGCCAGTAGTATCGGGAGCTACAATCAGCCCCAGCATTTT
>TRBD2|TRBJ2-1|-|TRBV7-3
CASSPAGGTYNEQFF
TGTGCCAGCAGCCCAGCGGGGGGCACATACAATGAGCAGTTCTTC
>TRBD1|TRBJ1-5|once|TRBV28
CASRPPRRTGVGQPQHF
TGTGCCAGCAGACCCCCCCGTAGGACAGGGGTGGGTCAGCCCCAGCATTTT
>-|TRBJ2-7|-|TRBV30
CARGGAAGGGEQYF
TGTGCCCGGGGGGGAGCGGCAGGGGGTGGCGAGCAGTACTTC
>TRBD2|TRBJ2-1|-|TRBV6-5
CASSSWTSGSGNEQFF
TGTGCCAGCAGTTCATGGACTAGCGGGAGTGGGAATGAGCAGTTCTTC
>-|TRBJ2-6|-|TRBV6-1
CASSAAFAGAGANVLTF
TGTGCCAGCAGTGCCGCCTTTGCAGGGGCTGGGGCCAACGTCCTGACTTTC
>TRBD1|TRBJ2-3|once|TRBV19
CASRDRGGGDTQYF
TGTGCCAGTAGGGACAGGGGCGGAGGAGATACGCAGTATTTT
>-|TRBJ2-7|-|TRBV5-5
CASSSYTYEQYF
TGTGCCAGCAGCTCTTACACCTACGAGCAGTACTTC
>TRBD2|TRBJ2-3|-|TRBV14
CASSQRLAGGSMVADTQYF
TGTGCCAGCAGCCAACGACTAGCGGGAGGTTCGATGGTGGCAGATACGCAGTATTTT
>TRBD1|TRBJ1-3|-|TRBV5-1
CASSTDRDAGNTIYF
TGCGCCAGCAGCACCGACAGGGACGCCGGAAACACCATATATTTT
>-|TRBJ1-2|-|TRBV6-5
CASSYRVHYGYTF
TGTGCCAGCAGTTACAGAGTCCACTATGGCTACACCTTC
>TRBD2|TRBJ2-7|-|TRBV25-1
CASGSGSLYEQYF
TGTGCCAGCGGTAGCGGGAGTCTCTACGAGCAGTACTTC
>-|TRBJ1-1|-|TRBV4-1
CASSQVQQGRLNTEAFF
TGCGCCAGCAGCCAAGTTCAACAGGGAAGACTGAACACTGAAGCTTTCTTT
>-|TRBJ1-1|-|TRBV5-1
CASSLLGDPMNTEAFF
TGCGCCAGCAGCTTGTTAGGGGATCCGATGAACACTGAAGCTTTCTTT
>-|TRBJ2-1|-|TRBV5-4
CASSTPLGGPFHEQFF
TGTGCCAGCAGCACACCCCTGGGAGGACCCTTCCATGAGCAGTTCTTC
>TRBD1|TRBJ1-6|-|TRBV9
CASSGGTGSSPLHF
TGTGCCAGCAGCGGGGGGACAGGGAGTTCACCCCTCCACTTT
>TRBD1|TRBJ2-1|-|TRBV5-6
CASRSQGLRYEQFF
TGTGCCAGCAGATCACAGGGGCTACGCTATGAGCAGTTCTTC
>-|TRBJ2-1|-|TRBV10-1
CASSEEPGHRIGYNEQFF
TGCGCCAGCAGTGAGGAGCCCGGACACCGGATCGGCTACAATGAGCAGTTCTTC
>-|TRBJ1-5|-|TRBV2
CASSEYRTDNQPQHF
TGTGCCAGCAGTGAATATAGGACAGACAATCAGCCCCAGCATTTT
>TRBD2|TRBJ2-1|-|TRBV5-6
CASSLEGPSGGSYNEQFF
TGTGCCAGCAGCTTGGAAGGTCCTAGCGGGGGCTCCTACAATGAGCAGTTCTTC
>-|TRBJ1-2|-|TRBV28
CASSKTGRHPYGYTF
TGTGCCAGCAGCAAGACCGGGAGACATCCCTATGGCTACACCTTC
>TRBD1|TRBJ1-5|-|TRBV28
CASTSGGWNQPQHF
TGTGCCAGCACTTCAGGGGGGTGGAATCAGCCCCAGCATTTT
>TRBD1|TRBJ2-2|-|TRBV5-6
CASRKTGGIGELFF
TGTGCCAGCAGAAAGACAGGGGGCATCGGGGAGCTGTTTTTT
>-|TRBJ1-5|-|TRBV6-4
CASSESAGGNQPQHF
TGTGCCAGCAGTGAGAGTGCAGGGGGCAATCAGCCCCAGCATTTT
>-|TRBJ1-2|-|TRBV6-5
CASSQQGLYGYTF
TGTGCCAGCAGCCAACAGGGCCTCTATGGCTACACCTTC
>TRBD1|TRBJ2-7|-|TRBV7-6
CASSLVAGQGHEQYF
TGTGCCAGCAGCTTAGTGGCAGGACAGGGCCACGAGCAGTACTTC
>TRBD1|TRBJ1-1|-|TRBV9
CASSPRQGADTEAFF
TGTGCCAGCAGCCCCCGACAGGGGGCGGACACTGAAGCTTTCTTT
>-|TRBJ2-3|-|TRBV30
CAWSYPLVDTQYF
TGTGCCTGGAGTTACCCGCTAGTAGATACGCAGTATTTT
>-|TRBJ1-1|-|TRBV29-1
CSVPGTLIAPGF
TGCAGCGTTCCGGGGACTTTGATCGCCCCGGGCTTT
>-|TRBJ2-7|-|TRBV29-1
CSVAAQPRGDRQYF
TGCAGCGTTGCCGCCCAGCCGCGGGGGGACAGGCAGTACTTC
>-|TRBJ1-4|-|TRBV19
CASSIGLREKLFF
TGTGCCAGTAGTATAGGGTTACGGGAAAAACTGTTTTTT
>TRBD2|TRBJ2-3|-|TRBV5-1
CASSLSSGTTDTQYF
TGCGCCAGCAGCTTGTCTAGCGGAACGACAGATACGCAGTATTTT
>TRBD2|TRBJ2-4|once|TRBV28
CASSSGLAGEGGKNIQYF
TGTGCCAGCAGTTCCGGACTAGCGGGAGAGGGGGGCAAAAACATTCAGTACTTC
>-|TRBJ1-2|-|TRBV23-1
CASSHAPGQEYGYTF
TGCGCCAGCAGCCACGCACCAGGGCAGGAGTATGGCTACACCTTC
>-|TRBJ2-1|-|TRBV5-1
CASSLSTADSYNEQFF
TGCGCCAGCAGCTTGTCGACTGCCGACTCCTACAATGAGCAGTTCTTC
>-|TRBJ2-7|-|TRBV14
CASSRKGRLNRDSIPYEQYF
TGTGCCAGCAGCCGCAAGGGTAGATTGAACCGGGACTCGATCCCCTACGAGCAGTACTTC
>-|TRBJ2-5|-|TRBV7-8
CASSLFPPGETQETQYF
TGTGCCAGCAGCTTATTTCCCCCGGGGGAGACTCAAGAGACCCAGTACTTC
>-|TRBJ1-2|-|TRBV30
CAWSPGVSGYTF
TGTGCCTGGAGTCCAGGGGTTTCTGGCTACACCTTC
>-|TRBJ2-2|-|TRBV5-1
CASSPTEANTGELFF
TGCGCCAGCAGCCCGACAGAGGCGAACACCGGGGAGCTGTTTTTT
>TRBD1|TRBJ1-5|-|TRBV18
CASSQGTGRRQPQHF
TGTGCCAGCTCACAGGGGACAGGGCGAAGACAGCCCCAGCATTTT
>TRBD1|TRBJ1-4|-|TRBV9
CASSVATGQEVFF
TGTGCCAGCAGCGTAGCTACGGGACAGGAGGTGTTTTTT
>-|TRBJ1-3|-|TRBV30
CAWNGGSGNTIYF
TGTGCCTGGAACGGGGGTTCTGGAAACACCATATATTTT
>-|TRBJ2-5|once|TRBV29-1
CSVEGRGFGETQYF
TGCAGCGTTGAAGGGCGGGGTTTTGGGGAGACCCAGTACTTC
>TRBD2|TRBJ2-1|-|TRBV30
CAWSLGTSGGRQFF
TGTGCCTGGAGCCTCGGGACTAGCGGGGGCCGGCAGTTCTTC
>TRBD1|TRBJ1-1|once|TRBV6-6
CASRDDRDTEAFF
TGTGCCAGCAGGGACGACAGGGACACTGAAGCTTTCTTT
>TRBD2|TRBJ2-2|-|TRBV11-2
CASSLTRLAGGVSTGELFF
TGTGCCAGCAGTTTAACCCGACTAGCGGGAGGGGTGAGCACCGGGGAGCTGTTTTTT